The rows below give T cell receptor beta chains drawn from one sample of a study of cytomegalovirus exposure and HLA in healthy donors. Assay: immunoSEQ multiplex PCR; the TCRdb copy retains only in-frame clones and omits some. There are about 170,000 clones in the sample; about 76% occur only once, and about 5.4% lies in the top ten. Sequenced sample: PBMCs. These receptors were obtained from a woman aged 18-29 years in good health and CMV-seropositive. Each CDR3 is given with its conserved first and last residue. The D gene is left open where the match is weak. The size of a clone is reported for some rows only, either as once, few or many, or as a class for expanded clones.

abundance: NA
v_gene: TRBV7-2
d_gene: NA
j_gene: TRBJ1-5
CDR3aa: CASSLAPQGLGQPQHF
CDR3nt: TGTGCCAGCAGCTTAGCTCCGCAGGGTTTGGGTCAGCCCCAGCATTTT

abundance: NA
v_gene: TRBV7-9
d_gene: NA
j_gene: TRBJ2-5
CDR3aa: CATYWAGSFTETQYF
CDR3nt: TGTGCCACCTATTGGGCCGGCAGTTTTACAGAGACCCAGTACTTC

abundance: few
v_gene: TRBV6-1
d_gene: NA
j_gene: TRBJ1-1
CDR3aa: CAIRRGLGTEAFF
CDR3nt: TGTGCCATCCGGCGGGGGTTAGGAACTGAAGCTTTCTTT

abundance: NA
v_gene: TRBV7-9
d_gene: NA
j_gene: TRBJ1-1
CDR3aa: CASSLDAPRDSLNTEAFF
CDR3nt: TGTGCCAGCAGCTTAGATGCCCCGCGTGACAGCTTGAACACTGAAGCTTTCTTT

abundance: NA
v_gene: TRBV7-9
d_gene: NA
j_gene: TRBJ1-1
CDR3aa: CASSLPGNTEAFF
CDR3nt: TGTGCCAGCAGCTTACCGGGGAACACTGAAGCTTTCTTT

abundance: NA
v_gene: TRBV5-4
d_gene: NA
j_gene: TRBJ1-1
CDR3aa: CASSPDQGNTEAFF
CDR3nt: TGTGCCAGCAGCCCCGATCAGGGGAACACTGAAGCTTTCTTT

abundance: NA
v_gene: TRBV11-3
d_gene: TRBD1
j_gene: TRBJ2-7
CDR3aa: CASSFGTAYEQYF
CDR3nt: TGTGCCAGCAGCTTCGGGACAGCCTACGAGCAGTACTTC

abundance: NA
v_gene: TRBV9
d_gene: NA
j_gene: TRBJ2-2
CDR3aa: CASSPALTGELFF
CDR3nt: TGTGCCAGCAGCCCAGCACTAACCGGGGAGCTGTTTTTT

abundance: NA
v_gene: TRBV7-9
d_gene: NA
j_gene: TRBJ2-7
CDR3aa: CASSTGVTSYEQYF
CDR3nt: TGTGCCAGCAGCACCGGGGTAACCTCCTACGAGCAGTACTTC

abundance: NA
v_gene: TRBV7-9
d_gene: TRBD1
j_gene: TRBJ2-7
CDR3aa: CASSRDRGYEQYF
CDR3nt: TGTGCCAGCAGCCGGGACAGGGGCTACGAGCAGTACTTC

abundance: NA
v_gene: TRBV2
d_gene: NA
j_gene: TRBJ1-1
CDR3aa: CASSLGQRKTEAFF
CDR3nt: TGTGCCAGCAGCCTCGGACAAAGGAAGACTGAAGCTTTCTTT

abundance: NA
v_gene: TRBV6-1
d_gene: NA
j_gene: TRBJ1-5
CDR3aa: CASSVFLEQPQHF
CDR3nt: TGTGCCAGCAGTGTATTTCTTGAGCAGCCCCAGCATTTT

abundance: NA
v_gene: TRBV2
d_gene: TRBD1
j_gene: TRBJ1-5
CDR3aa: CASSRDRINQPQHF
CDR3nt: TGTGCCAGCAGCCGGGACAGGATTAATCAGCCCCAGCATTTT

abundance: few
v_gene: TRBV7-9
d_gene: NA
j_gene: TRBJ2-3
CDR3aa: CASSSSYTQYF
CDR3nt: TGTGCCAGCAGCTCGAGCTATACGCAGTATTTT

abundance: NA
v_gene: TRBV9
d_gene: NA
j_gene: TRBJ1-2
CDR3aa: CASSVGSGDGGYTF
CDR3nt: TGTGCCAGCAGCGTAGGATCGGGGGACGGCGGCTACACCTTC

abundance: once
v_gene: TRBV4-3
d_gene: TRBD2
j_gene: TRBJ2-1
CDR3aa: CASSHLAANEQFF
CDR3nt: TGCGCCAGCAGCCATCTAGCGGCCAATGAGCAGTTCTTC

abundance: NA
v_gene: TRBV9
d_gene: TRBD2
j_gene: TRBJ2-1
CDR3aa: CASSGRTSGNEQFF
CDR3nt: TGTGCCAGCAGCGGACGGACTAGCGGTAATGAGCAGTTCTTC

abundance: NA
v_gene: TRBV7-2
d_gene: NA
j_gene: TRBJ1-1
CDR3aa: CASSSFGGTEAFF
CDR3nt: TGTGCCAGCAGCTCCTTCGGGGGCACTGAAGCTTTCTTT

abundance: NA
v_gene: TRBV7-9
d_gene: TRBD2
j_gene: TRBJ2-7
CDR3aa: CSSSWGGLRSYEQYF
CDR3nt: TGTTCCAGCAGCTGGGGGGGTCTCCGCTCCTACGAGCAGTACTTC

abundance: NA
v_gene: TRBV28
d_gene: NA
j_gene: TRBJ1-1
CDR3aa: CASRSRFGAGGEAFF
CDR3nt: TGTGCCAGCAGATCACGGTTTGGGGCCGGGGGTGAAGCTTTCTTT

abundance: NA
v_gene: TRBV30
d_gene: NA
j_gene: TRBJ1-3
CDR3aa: CAWTGGGPFVF
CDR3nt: TGTGCCTGGACCGGGGGGGGCCCTTTCGTTTTT

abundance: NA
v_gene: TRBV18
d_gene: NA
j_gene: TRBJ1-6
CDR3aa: CASSPAGPIVALHF
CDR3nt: TGTGCCAGCTCACCCGCGGGACCAATCGTCGCCCTCCACTTT

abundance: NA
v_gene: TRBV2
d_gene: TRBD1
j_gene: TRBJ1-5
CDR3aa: CASRGQPNQPQHF
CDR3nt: TGTGCCAGCAGGGGACAGCCCAATCAGCCCCAGCATTTT

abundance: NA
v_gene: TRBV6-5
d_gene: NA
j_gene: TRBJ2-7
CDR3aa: CASSYSNWGALYEQYF
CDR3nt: TGTGCCAGCAGTTACTCGAATTGGGGCGCCCTTTACGAGCAGTACTTC

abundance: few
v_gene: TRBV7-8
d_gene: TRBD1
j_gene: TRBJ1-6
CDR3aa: CASSPRTGNYNSPLHF
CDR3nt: TGTGCCAGCAGCCCGAGGACAGGGAACTATAATTCACCCCTCCACTTT

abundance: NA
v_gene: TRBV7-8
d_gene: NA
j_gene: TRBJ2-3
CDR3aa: CASSPLAGYSTDTQYF
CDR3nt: TGTGCCAGCAGCCCCCTGGCGGGATACAGCACAGATACGCAGTATTTT

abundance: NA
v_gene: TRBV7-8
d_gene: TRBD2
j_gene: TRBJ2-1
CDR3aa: CASSLGSGGNNEQFF
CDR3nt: TGTGCCAGCAGCTTAGGTAGCGGGGGGAACAATGAGCAGTTCTTC

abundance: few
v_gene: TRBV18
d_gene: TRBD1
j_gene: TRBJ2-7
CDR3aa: CASSPGQGAEQYF
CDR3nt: TGTGCCAGCTCACCTGGACAGGGGGCGGAACAGTACTTC

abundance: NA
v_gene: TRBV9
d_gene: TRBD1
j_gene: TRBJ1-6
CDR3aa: CASRQGADSPLHF
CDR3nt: TGTGCCAGCAGACAGGGGGCCGATTCACCCCTCCACTTT

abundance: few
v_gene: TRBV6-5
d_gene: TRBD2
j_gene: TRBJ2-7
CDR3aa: CASSSPGGGISYEQYF
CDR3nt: TGTGCCAGCAGTTCCCCGGGAGGGGGGATCTCCTACGAGCAGTACTTC

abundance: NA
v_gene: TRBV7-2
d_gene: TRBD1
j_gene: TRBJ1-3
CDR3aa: CASSFTGELSSGNTIYF
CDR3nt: TGTGCCAGCAGCTTTACAGGGGAGTTGAGCTCTGGAAACACCATATATTTT

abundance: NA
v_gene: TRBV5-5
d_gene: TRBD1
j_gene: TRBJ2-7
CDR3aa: CASSPRDSLYKQYF
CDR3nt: TGTGCCAGCAGCCCTCGGGACAGTCTCTATAAGCAGTACTTC

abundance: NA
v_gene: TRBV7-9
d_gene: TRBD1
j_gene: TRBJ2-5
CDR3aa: CASSSDRVTETQYF
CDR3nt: TGTGCCAGCAGCTCGGACAGGGTTACAGAGACCCAGTACTTC

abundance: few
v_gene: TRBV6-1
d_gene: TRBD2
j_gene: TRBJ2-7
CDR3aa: CASSEGRGILYEQYF
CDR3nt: TGTGCCAGCAGTGAAGGGCGGGGGATACTCTACGAGCAGTACTTC

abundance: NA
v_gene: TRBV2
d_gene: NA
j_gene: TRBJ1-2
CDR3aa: CASSTPTGTSGYTF
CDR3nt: TGTGCCAGCAGTACTCCAACAGGGACGTCTGGCTACACCTTC

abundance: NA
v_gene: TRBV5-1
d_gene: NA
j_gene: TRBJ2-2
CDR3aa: CASSRSGTTHTGELFF
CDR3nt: TGCGCCAGCAGCCGGAGCGGGACAACACACACCGGGGAGCTGTTTTTT

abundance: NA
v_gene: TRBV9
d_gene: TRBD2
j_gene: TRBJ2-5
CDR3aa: CASSVGGGNWQETQYF
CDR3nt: TGTGCCAGCAGCGTAGGGGGAGGGAATTGGCAAGAGACCCAGTACTTC

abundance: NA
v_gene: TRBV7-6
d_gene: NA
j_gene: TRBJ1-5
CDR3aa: CASSSGTQGSSQPQHF
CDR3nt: TGTGCCAGCAGCAGCGGGACCCAGGGCAGTAGTCAGCCCCAGCATTTT

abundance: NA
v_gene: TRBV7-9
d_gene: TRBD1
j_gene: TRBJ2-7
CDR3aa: CASSSEDRVNEQYF
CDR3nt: TGTGCCAGCAGCTCAGAGGACAGGGTGAACGAGCAGTACTTC

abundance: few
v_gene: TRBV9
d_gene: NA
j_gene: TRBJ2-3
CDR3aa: CASTPSGTLRADTQYF
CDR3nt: TGTGCCAGCACCCCCTCCGGGACTCTCAGGGCAGATACGCAGTATTTT

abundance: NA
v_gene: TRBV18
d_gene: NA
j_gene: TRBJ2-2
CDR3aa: CASSSRQAGELFF
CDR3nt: TGTGCCAGCTCATCCCGACAGGCCGGGGAGCTGTTTTTT

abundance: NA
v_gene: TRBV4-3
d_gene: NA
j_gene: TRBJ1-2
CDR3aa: CASSQDALGGDIFGNGYTF
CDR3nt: TGCGCCAGCAGCCAAGATGCCCTAGGGGGGGATATTTTCGGGAATGGCTACACCTTC

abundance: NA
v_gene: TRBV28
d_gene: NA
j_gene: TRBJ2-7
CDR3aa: CATMGGGESYEQYF
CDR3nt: TGTGCCACGATGGGGGGTGGGGAGTCCTACGAGCAGTACTTC

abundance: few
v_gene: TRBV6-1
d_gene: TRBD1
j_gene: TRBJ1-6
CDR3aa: CASSSGTAYSPLHF
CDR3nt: TGTGCCAGCAGTTCCGGGACAGCCTATTCACCCCTCCACTTT

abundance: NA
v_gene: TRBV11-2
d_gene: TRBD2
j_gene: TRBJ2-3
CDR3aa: CASSFRWAGGPPDTQYF
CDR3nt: TGTGCCAGCAGCTTTAGGTGGGCGGGGGGGCCTCCAGATACGCAGTATTTT

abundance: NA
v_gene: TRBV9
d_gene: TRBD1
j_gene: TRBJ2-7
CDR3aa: CASSTRDRVHEQYF
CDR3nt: TGTGCCAGCAGCACCCGGGACAGGGTCCACGAGCAGTACTTC

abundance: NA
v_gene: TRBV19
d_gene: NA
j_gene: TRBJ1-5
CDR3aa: CASSNPDMYHPQHF
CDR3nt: TGTGCCAGTAGTAACCCAGACATGTATCATCCCCAGCATTTT

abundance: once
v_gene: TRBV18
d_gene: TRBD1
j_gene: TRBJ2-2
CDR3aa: CASSPRTGGHTGELFF
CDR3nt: TGTGCCAGCTCACCTCGGACAGGTGGGCACACCGGGGAGCTGTTTTTT

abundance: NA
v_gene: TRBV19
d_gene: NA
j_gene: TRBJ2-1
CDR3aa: CASSISYSYNEQFF
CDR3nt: TGTGCCAGTAGTATCTCCTATTCCTACAATGAGCAGTTCTTC

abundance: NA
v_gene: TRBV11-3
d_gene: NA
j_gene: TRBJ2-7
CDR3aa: CASSHQGGEQYF
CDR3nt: TGTGCCAGCAGCCACCAGGGGGGCGAGCAGTACTTC

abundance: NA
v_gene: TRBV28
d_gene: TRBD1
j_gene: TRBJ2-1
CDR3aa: CASSATGWDRGHGEQFF
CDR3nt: TGTGCCAGCAGTGCCACCGGGTGGGACAGGGGTCACGGTGAGCAGTTCTTC

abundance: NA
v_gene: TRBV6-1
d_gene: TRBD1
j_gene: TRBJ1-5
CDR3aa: CASRERQGSNNQPQHF
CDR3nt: TGTGCCAGCAGGGAACGACAGGGCTCTAACAATCAGCCCCAGCATTTT

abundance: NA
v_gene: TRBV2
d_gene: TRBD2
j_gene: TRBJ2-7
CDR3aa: CASRERTRAYEQYF
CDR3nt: TGTGCCAGCAGGGAGAGGACTAGGGCCTACGAGCAGTACTTC

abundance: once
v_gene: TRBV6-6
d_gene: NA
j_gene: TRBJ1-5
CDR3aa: CASSYLVGSNQPQHF
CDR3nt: TGTGCCAGCAGTTACTTAGTGGGCAGCAATCAGCCCCAGCATTTT

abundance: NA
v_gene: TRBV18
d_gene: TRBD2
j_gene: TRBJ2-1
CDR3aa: CASSPGGTYNEQFF
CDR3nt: TGTGCCAGCTCACCCGGGGGGACCTACAATGAGCAGTTCTTC

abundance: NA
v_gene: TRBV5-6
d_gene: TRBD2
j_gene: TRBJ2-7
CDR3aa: CASSLAGSSYEQYF
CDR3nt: TGTGCCAGCAGCTTAGCGGGGAGCTCCTACGAGCAGTACTTC

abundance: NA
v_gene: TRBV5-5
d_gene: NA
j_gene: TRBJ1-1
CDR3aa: CASAQGLMNTEAFF
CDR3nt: TGTGCCAGCGCACAGGGCCTCATGAACACTGAAGCTTTCTTT